This paragraph reports one TCR beta chain. Its antigen is still unknown. Each CDR3 protein gets one entry after TCRdb re-called the reads with MiXCR. Among some 940,000 distinct CDR3 sequences, less than 40% were seen once, and the ten largest hold more than 12%. The V end was cut by 6 bases, the J end by 5 bases, with 16 bases between. Germline V gives CDR1 DFQATT, CDR2 SNEGSKA (reference sequence). CDR3 length: 13 residues. The sample belongs to a study of T cell repertoires in cytomegalovirus infection. Study in general: Recently described HLA-C-restricted plus well-studied HLA-B-restricted CMV epitopes were used. CMV infection and matching HLA type were both indicated by public TCR beta signatures.

Study conclusions and caveats: Across the ex vivo response, the dominant clonotypes were HLA-C-restricted CMV-specific TCR beta clonotypes.

The sequenced sample was cultured CD8+ T cells from PBMCs, obtained from culture after CMV antigen stimulation. V usage is TRBV20-1 and J usage is TRBJ2-5; perhaps TRBD2 as D (6 bases). The TCR originated in a human donor in good health (CMV status not recorded). Some clones in this sample may be carry-over from other donors' samples. The CDR3 DNA is TGCAGTGCCGGAGGAGGAGGGAAGGAGACCCAGTACTTC. Translated: CSAGGGGKETQYF.